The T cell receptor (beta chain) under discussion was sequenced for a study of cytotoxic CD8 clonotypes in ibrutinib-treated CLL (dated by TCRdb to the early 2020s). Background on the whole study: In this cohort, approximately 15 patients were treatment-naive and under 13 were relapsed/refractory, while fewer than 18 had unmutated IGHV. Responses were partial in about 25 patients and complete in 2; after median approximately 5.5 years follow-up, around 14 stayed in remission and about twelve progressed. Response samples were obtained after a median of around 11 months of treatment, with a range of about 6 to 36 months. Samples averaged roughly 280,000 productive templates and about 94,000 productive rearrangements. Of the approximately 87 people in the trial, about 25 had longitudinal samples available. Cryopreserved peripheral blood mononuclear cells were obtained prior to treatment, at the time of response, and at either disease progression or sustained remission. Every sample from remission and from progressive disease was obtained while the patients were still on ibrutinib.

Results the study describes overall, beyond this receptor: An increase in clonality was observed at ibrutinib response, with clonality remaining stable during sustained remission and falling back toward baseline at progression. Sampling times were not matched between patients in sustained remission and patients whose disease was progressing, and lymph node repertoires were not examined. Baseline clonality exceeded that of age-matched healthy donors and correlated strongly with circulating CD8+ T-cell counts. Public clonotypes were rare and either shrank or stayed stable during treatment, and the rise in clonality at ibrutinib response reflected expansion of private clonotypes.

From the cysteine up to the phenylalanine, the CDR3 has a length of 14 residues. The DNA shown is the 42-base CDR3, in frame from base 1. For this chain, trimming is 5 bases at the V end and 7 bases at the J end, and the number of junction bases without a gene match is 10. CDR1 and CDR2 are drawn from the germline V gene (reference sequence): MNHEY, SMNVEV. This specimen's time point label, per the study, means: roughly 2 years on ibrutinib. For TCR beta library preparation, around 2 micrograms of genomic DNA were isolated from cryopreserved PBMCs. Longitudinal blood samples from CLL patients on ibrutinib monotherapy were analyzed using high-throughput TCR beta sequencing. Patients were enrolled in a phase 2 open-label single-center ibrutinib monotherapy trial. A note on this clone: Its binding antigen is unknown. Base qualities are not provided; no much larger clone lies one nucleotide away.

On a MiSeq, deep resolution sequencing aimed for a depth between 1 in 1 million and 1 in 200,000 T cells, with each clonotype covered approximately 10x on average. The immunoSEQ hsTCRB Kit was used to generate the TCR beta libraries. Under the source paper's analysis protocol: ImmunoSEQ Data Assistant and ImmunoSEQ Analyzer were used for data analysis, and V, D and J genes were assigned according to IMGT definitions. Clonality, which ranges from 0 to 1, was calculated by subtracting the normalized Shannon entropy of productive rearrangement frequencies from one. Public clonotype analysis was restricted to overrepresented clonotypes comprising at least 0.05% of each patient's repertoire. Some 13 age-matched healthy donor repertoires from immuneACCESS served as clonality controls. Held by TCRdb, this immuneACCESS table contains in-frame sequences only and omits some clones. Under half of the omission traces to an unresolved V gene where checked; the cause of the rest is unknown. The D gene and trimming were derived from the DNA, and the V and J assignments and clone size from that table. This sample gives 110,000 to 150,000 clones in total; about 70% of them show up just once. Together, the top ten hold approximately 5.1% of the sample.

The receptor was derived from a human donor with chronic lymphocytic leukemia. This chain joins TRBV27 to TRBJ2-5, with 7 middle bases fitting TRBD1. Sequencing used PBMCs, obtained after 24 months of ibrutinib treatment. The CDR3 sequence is CASSPSGQSWTQYF. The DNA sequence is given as TGTGCCAGCAGTCCCTCGGGACAGTCGTGGACCCAGTACTTC.